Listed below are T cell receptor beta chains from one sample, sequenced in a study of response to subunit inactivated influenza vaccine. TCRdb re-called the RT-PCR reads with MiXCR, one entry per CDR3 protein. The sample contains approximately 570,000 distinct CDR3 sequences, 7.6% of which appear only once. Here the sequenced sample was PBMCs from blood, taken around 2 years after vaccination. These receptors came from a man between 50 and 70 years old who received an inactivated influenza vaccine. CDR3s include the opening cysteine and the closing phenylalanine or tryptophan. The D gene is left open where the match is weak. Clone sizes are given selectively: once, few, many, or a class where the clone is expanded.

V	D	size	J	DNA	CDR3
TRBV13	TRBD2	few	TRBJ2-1	TGTGCCAGCAGCTTAGAAGCGGGGCGGGAGGATGAGCAGTTCTTC	CASSLEAGREDEQFF
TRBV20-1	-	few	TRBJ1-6	TGCAGTGCTAGAGAGATAGGGGGAAGGAATTCACCCCTCCACTTT	CSAREIGGRNSPLHF
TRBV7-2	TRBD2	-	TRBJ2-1	TGTGCCAGCAGCGTACTAGCGGGAGAAGGGCCCTATGAGCAGTTCTTC	CASSVLAGEGPYEQFF
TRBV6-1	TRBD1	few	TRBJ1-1	TGTGCCAGCAACCGACCGGGACAGGGGAACACTGAAGCTTTCTTT	CASNRPGQGNTEAFF
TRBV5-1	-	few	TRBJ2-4	TGCGCCAGCAGCCCGGACACGGAAAACATTCAGTACTTC	CASSPDTENIQYF
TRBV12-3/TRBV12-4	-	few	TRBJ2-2	TGTGCCAGCAAACATGGGGGTTTTGGAACCGGGGAGCTGTTTTTT	CASKHGGFGTGELFF
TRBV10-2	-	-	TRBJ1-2	TGCGCCAGCAGTAAAATAACAGGGTCGTTCGGCTACACCTTC	CASSKITGSFGYTF
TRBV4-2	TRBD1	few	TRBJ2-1	TGTGCCAGCAGCCACGACAGGGGTCCCCACAATGAGCAGTTCTTC	CASSHDRGPHNEQFF
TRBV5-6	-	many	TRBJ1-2	TGTGCCAGCAGCCCTAGTCGGTCCTATGGCTACACCTTC	CASSPSRSYGYTF
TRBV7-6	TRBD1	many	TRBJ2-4	TGTGCCAGCTCTACAGGGGTGGCCAAAAACATTCAGTACTTC	CASSTGVAKNIQYF
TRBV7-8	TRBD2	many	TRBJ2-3	TGTGCCAGCAGCTCCGGTCTTCTGGCGGGAGCCTGGACAGATACGCAGTATTTT	CASSSGLLAGAWTDTQYF